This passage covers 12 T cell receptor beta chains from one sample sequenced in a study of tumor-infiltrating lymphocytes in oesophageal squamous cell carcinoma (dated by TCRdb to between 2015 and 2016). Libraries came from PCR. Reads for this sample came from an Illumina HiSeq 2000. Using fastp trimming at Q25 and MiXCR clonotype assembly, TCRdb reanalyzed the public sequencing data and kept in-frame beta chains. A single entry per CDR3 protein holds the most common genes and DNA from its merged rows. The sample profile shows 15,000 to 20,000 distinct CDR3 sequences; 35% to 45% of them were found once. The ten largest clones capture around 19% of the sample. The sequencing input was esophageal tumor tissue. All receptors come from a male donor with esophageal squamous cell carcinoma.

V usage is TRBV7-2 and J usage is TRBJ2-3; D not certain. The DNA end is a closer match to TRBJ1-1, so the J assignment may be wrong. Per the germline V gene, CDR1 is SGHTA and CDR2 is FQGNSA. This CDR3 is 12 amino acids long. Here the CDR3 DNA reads TGTGCCAGCAGCTTAGCGCTGGGCGAAGCTTTCTTT. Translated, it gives CASSLALGEAFF.

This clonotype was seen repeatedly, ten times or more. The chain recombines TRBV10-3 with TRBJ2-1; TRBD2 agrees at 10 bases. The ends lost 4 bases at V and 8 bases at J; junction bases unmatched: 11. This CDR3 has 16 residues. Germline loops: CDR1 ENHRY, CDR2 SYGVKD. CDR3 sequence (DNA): TGTGCCATCAGTGCTGGGAGCGGGAGGGCCGTTGATGAGCAGTTCTTC. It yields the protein CAISAGSGRAVDEQFF.

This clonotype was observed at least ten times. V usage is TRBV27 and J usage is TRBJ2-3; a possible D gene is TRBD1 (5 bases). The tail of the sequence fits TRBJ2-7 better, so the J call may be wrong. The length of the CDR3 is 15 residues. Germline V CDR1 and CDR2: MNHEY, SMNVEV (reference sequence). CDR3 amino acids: CASSRSGYPGNEQYF. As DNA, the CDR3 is TGTGCCAGCAGTAGGTCAGGGTACCCGGGCAATGAGCAGTACTTC.

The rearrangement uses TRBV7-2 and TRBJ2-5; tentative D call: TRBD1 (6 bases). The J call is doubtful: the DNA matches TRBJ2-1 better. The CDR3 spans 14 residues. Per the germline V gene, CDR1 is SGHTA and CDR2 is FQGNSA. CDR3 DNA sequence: TGTGCCAGCAGCCGCGGAAATTCAGGGGATGAGCAGTTCTTC. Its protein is CASSRGNSGDEQFF.

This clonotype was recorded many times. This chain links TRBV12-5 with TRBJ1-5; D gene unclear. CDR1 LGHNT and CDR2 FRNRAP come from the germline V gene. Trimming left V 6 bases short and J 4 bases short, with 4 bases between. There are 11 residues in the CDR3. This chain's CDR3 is CASGHNQPQHF. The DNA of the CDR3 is TGTGCTAGTGGCCATAATCAGCCCCAGCATTTT.

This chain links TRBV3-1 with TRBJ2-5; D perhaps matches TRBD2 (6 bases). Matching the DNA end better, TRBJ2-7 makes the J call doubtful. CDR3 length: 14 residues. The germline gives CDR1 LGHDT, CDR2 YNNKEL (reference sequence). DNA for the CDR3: TGTGCCAGCAGCCAGGAGGGATCAGGGAACGAGCAGTACTTC. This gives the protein CASSQEGSGNEQYF.

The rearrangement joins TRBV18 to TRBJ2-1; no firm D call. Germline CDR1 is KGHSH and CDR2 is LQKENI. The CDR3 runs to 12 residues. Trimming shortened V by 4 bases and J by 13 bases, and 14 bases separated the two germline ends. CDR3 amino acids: CASSRSGLEQFF. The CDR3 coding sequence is TGTGCCAGCTCACGATCTGGGTTGGAACAGTTCTTC.

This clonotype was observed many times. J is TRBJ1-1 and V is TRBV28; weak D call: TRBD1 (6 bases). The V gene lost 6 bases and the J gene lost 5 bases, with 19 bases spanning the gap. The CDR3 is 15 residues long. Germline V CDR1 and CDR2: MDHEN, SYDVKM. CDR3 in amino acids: CASRVLGAVRTEAFF. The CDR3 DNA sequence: TGTGCCAGCAGAGTCTTGGGGGCGGTGAGAACTGAAGCTTTCTTT.

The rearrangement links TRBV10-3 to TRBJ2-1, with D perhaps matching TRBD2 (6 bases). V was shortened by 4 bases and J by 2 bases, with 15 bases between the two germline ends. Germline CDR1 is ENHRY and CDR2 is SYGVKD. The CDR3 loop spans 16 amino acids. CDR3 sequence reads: CAISAGSGWPYNEQFF. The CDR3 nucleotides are TGTGCCATCAGTGCTGGGAGCGGGTGGCCCTACAATGAGCAGTTCTTC.

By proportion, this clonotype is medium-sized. Here the CDR3 DNA reads TGTGCCAGCAGTCCAAACGGGGGGACGGAGACCCAGTACTTC. Translating it yields CASSPNGGTETQYF. This chain connects TRBV7-3 to TRBJ2-5; 7 bases line up with TRBD2. The CDR3 runs 14 residues. Germline V CDR1 and CDR2: SGHTA, FQGTGA. The J segment lost 5 bases and the V segment lost 6 bases, leaving 9 bases of the junction unmatched.

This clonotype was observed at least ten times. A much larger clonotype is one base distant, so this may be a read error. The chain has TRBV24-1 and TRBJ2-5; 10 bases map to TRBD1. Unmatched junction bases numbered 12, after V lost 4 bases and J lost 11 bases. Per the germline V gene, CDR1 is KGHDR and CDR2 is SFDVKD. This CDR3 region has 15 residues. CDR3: CATSDPGTGVDEQYF. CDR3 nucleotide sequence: TGTGCCACCAGTGACCCCGGGACAGGGGTGGATGAGCAGTACTTC.

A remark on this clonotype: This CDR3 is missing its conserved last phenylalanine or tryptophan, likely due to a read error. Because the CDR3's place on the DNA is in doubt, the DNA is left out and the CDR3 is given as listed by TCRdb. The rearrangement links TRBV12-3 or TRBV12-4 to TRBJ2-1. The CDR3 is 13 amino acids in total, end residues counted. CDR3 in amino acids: CASSRPPEFFFGS.